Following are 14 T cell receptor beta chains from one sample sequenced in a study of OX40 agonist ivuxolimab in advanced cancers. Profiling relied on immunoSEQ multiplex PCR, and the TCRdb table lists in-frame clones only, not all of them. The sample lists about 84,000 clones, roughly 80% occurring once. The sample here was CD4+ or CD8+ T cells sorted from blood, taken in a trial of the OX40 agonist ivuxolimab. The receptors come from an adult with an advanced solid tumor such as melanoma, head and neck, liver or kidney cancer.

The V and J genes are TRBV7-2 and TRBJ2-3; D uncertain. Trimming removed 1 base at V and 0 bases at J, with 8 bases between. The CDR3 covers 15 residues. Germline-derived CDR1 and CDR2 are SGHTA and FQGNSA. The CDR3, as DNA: TGTGCCAGCAGCTTAGTAGCCCAGAGCACAGATACGCAGTATTTT. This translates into CASSLVAQSTDTQYF.

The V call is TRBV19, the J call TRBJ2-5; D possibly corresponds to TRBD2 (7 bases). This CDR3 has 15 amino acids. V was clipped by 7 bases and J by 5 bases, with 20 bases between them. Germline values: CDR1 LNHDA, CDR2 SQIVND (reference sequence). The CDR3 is CASTPPGGAGETQYF. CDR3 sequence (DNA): TGTGCCAGTACCCCACCGGGGGGCGCGGGGGAGACCCAGTACTTC. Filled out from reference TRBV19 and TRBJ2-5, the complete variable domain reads DGGITQSPKYLFRKEGQNVTLSCEQNLNHDAMYWYRQDPGQGLRLIYYSQIVNDFQKGDIAEGYSVSREKKESFPLTVTSAQKNPTAFYLCASTPPGGAGETQYFGPGTRLLVL.

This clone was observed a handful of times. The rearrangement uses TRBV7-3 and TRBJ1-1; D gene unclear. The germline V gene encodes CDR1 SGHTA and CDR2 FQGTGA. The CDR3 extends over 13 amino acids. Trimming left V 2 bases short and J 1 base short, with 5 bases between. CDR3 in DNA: TGTGCCAGCAGCTTATCTCAGAACACTGAAGCTTTCTTT. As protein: CASSLSQNTEAFF.

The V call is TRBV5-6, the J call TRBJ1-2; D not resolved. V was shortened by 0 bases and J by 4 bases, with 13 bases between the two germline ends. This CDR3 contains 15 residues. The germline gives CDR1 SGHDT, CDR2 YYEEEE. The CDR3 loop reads CASSLEAATIYGYTF. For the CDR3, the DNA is TGTGCCAGCAGCTTGGAGGCAGCTACTATCTATGGCTACACCTTC.

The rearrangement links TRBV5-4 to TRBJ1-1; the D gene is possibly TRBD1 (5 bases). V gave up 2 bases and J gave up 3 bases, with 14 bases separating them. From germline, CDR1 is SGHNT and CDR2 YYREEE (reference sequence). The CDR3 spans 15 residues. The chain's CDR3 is CASSLSMFRDTEAFF. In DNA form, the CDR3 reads TGTGCCAGCAGCTTATCGATGTTCAGGGACACTGAAGCTTTCTTT.

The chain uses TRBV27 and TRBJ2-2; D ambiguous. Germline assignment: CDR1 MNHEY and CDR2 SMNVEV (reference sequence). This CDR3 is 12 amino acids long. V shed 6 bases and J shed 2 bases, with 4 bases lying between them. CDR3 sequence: CASSQNTGELFF. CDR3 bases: TGTGCCAGCAGCCAAAACACCGGGGAGCTGTTTTTT.

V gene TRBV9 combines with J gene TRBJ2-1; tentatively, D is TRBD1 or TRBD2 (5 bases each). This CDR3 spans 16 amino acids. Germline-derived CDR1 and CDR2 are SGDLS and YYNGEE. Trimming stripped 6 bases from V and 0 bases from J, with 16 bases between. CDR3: CASTFSGASSYNEQFF. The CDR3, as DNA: TGTGCCAGCACCTTTTCCGGGGCTAGCTCCTACAATGAGCAGTTCTTC.

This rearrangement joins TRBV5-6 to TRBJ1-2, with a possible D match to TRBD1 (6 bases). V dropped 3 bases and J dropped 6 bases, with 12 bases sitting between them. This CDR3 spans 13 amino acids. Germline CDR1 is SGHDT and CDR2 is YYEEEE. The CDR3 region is CASSSGGADGYTF. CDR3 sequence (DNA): TGTGCCAGCAGCTCTGGGGGCGCGGATGGCTACACCTTC.

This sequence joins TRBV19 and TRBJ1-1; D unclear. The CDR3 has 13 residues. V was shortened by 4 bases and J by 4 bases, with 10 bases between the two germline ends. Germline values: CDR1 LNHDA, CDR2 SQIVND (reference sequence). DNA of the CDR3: TGTGCCAGTAGTACCTCAGTAGTCACTGAAGCTTTCTTT. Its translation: CASSTSVVTEAFF.

CDR3 in amino acids: CASSLLGQGSEKLFF. CDR3 bases: TGTGCCAGCAGCTTACTGGGACAGGGGAGTGAAAAACTGTTTTTT. The J gene is TRBJ1-4, the V gene TRBV7-2; TRBD1 matches at 10 bases. The germline CDR1 and CDR2 sequences are SGHTA and FQGNSA. This CDR3 is built from 15 residues. Germline trimming cut 2 bases from V and 7 bases from J; bases unmatched to any gene: 4.

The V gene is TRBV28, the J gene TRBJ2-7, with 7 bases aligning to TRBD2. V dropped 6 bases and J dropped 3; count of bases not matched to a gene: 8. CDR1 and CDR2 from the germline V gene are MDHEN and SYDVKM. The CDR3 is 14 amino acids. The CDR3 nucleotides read TGTGCCAGCAGACTGGGAGGGGAGGGCTACGAGCAGTACTTC. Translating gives CASRLGGEGYEQYF.

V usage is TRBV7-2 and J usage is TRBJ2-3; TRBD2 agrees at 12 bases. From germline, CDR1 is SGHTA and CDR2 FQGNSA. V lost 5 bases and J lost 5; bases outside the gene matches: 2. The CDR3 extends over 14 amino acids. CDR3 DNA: TGTGCCAGCAGCCAGACTAGCGGGGGAGATACGCAGTATTTT. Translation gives CASSQTSGGDTQYF.

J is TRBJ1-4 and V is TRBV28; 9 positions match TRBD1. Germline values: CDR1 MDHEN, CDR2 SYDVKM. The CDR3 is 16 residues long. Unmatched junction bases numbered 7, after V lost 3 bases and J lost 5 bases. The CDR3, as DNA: TGTGCCAGCAGTTTTCAACCCGGGACAGGGAATGAAAAACTGTTTTTT. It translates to CASSFQPGTGNEKLFF.

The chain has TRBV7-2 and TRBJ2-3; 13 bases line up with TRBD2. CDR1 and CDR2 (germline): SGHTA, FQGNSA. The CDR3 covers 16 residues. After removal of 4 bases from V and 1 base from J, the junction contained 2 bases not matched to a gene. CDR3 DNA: TGTGCCAGCAGCTCCGGACTAGCGGGGGGCACAGATACGCAGTATTTT. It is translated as CASSSGLAGGTDTQYF.